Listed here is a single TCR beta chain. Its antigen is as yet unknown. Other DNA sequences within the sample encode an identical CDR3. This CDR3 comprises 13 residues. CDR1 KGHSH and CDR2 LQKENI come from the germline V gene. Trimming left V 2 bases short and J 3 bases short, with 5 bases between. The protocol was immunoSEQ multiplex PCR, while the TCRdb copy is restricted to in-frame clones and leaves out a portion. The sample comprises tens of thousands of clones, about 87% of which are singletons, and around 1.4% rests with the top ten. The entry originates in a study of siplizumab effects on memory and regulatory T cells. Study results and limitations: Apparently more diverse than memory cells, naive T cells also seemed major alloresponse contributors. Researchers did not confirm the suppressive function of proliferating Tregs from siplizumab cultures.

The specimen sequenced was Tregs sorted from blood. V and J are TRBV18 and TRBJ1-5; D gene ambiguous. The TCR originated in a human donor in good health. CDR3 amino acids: CASSPSSNQPQHF. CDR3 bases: TGTGCCAGCTCACCAAGTTCCAATCAGCCCCAGCATTTT.